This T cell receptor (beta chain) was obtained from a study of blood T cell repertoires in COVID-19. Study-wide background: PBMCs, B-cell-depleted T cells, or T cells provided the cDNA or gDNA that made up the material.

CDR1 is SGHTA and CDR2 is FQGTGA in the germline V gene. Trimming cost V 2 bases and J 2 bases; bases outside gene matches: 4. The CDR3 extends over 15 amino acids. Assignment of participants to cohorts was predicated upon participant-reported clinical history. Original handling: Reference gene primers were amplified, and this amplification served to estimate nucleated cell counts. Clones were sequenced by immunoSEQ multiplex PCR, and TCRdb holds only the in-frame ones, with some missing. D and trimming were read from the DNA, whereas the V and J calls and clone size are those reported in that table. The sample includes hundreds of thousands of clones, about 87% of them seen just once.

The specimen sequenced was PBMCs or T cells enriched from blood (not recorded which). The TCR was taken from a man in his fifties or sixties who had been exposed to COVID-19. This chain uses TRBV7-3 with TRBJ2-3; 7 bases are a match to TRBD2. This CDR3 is CASSLAGVVTDTQYF. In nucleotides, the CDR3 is TGTGCCAGCAGCTTAGCGGGAGTAGTCACAGATACGCAGTATTTT.